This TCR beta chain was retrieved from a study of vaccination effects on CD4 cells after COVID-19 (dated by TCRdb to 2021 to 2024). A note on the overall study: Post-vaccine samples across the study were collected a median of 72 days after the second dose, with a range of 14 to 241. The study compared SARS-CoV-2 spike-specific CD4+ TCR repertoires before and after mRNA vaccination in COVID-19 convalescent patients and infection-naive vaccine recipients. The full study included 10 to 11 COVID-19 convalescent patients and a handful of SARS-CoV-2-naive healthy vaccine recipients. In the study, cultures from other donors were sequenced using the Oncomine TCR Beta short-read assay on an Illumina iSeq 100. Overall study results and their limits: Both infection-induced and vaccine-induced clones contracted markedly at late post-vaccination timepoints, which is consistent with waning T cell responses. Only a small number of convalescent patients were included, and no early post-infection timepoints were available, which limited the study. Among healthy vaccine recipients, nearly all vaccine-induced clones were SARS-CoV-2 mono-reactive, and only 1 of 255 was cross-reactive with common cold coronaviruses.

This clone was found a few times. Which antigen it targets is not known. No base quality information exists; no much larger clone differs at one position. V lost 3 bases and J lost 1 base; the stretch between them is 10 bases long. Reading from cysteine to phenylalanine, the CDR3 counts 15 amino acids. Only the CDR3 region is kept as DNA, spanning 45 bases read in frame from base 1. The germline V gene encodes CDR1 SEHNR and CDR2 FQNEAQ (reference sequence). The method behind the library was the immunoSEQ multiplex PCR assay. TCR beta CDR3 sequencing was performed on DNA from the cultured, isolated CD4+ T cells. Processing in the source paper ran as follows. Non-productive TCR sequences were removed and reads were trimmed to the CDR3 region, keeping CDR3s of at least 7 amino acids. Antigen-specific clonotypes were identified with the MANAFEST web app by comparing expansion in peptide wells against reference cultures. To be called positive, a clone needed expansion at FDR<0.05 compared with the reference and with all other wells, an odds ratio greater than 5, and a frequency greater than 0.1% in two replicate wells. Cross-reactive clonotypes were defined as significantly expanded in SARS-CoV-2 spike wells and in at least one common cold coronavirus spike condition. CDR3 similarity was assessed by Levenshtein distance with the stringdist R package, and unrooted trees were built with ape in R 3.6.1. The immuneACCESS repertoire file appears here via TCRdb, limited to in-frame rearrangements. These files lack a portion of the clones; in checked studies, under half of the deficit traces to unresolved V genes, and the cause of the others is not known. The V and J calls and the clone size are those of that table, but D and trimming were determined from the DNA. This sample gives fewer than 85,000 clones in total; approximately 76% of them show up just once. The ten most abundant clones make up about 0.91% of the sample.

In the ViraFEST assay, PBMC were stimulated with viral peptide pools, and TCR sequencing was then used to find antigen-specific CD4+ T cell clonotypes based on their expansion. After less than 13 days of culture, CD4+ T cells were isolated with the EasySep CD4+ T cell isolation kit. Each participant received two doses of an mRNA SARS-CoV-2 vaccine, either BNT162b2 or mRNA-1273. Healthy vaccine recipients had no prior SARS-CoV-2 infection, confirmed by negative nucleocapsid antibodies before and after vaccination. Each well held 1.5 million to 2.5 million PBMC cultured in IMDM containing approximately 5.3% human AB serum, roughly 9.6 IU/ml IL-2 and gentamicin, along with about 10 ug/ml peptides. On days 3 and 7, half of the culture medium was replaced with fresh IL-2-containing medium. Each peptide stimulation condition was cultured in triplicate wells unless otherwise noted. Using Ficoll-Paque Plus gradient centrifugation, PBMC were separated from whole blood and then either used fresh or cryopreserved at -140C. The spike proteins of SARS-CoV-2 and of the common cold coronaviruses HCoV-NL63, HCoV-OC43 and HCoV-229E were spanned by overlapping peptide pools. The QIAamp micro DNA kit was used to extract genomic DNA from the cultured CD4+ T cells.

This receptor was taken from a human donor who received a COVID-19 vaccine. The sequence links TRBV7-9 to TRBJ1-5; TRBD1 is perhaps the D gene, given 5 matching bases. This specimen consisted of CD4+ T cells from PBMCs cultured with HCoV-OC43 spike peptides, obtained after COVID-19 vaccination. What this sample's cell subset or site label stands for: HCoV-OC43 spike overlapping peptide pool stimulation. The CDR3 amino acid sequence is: CASSFAGPSNQPQHF. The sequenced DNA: TGTGCCAGCAGCTTCGCAGGGCCCAGCAATCAGCCCCAGCATTTT.